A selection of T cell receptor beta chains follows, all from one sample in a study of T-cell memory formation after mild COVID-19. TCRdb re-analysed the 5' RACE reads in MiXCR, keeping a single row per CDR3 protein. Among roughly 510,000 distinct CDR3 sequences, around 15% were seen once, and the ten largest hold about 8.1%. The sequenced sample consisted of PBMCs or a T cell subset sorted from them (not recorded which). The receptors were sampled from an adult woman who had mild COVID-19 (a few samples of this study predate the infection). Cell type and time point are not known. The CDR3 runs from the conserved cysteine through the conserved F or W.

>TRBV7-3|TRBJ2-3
CASSLMGRGGNTDTQYF
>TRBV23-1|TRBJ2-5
CASPYGTKETQYF
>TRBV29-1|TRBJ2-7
CSVAWGVPYEQYF
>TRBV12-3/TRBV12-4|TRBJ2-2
CASSPSDSNTGELFF
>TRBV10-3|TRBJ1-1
CAISESKYTEAFF
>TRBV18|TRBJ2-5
CASSLQGMQETQYF
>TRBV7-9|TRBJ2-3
CASSSIRGDSTDTQYF
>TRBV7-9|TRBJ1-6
CASSYRSSSYNSPLHF
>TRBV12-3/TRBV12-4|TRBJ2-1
CASSLGSWRAAVEYNEQFF
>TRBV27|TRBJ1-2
CASGFRGVNYGYTF
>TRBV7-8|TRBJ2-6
CASSFRDVTVSGANVLTF
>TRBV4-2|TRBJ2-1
CASSPGPPGGEQFF
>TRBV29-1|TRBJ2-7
CSVETGGSYEQYF